Ten or more counts support the clone carrying this TCR beta chain. The data were obtained in a study of human T cells and chemical hapten exposure. Background on the study: Upper-back patches of 0.01% DPC were read at 6 days.

In the library, unique molecular identifiers were attached to individual cDNA molecules. TCRdb re-called the RACE reads through MiXCR, storing one row per CDR3 protein. Seen here are 150,000 to 200,000 distinct CDR3 sequences, more than 12% observed once, and the top ten hold approximately 1.5%. CDR3 length equals 11 residues. CDR1 is SQVTM and CDR2 is ANQGSEA in the germline V gene. V lost 7 bases and J 6 bases, leaving 10 bases between the germline ends. As to time point: patch test 1, 2 weeks after DPC sensitization. The treatment denotes: therapeutic diphenylcyclopropenone sensitization with weekly scalp DPC. Blood draws preceded each patch test application.

V and J are TRBV29-1 and TRBJ2-1; D may be TRBD1 (5 bases). The specimen comprised whole blood, sampled in connection with sensitization to the hapten diphenylcyclopropenone (DPC). The TCR comes from a woman aged 25 to 39 with alopecia areata. Some clones in this sample may be carry-over from other donors' samples. CDR3 sequence: CSADRRNEQFF. The CDR3 bases are TGCAGCGCAGACAGACGCAATGAGCAGTTCTTC.